This T cell receptor beta chain was sequenced for a study of T cell repertoires in cytomegalovirus infection. The study's findings and limits: Of the TCR beta families, the public ones yielded a cumulative frequency that identified carriers of CMV plus the relevant HLA.

This clonotype appeared a few times. Antigen unknown. Deletions cut 4 bases from V and 0 bases from J, with 11 bases between. Looked up from germline, CDR1 is SQVTM and CDR2 is ANQGSEA. The CDR3 runs to 14 residues. MiXCR, applied by TCRdb to the reads, yields one record per CDR3 protein. The sample carries a few hundred thousand distinct CDR3 sequences, 15% to 20% recorded once. This clonotype was obtained from a human donor in good health (CMV status not recorded). Some clones in this sample may be carry-over from other donors' samples. The rearrangement links TRBV29-1 to TRBJ2-3, with D perhaps TRBD2 (5 bases). The sequenced sample was PBMCs. The CDR3 here is CSVGKRRSTDTQYF. The CDR3 region has the DNA TGCAGCGTTGGAAAGCGGAGGAGCACAGATACGCAGTATTTT.